The present TCR beta chain was sequenced within a study of blood T cell repertoires in COVID-19. Study-level information: Specimens from acute and convalescent COVID-19 originated in the United States, Italy and Spain. In each case, the material was cDNA or gDNA derived from T cells, B-cell-depleted T cells, or PBMCs.

The repertoire was sequenced with immunoSEQ multiplex PCR; TCRdb's copy has only in-frame clones and lacks some. Here the sample spans 68,000 or so clones, roughly 87% being singletons. Trimming left V 3 bases short and J 4 bases short, with 13 bases between. CDR1 and CDR2 (germline): GTSNPN, SVGIG (reference sequence). The CDR3 is 14 amino acids. Patients of the Seattle cohort, enrolled during active infection, were followed longitudinally. The chain joins TRBV30 to TRBJ2-1, with a tentative D call TRBD2 (6 bases). The sample was peripheral blood. The TCR sequence derives from a woman aged 45-65 years with COVID-19, enrolled during active disease. CDR3 region: CAWRDYPIYNEQFF. The CDR3 DNA reads TGTGCCTGGAGGGACTACCCAATTTACAATGAGCAGTTCTTC.